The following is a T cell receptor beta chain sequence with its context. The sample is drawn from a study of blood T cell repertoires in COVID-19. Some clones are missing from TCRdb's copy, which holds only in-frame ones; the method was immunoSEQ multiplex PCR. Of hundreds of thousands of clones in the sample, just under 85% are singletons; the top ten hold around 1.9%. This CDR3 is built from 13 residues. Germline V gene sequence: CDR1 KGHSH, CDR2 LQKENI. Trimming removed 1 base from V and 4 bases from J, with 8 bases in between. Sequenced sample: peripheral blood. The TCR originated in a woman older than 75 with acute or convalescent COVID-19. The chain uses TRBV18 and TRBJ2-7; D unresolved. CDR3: CASSPLDRYEQYF. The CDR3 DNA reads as TGTGCCAGCTCACCACTCGATCGGTACGAGCAGTACTTC.